The 14 T cell receptor beta chains given below trace back to one sample, sequenced in a study of PD-1 blockade in classical Hodgkin lymphoma (dated by TCRdb to 2019 to 2021). Sample time point, as interpreted from the label and publication: cycle 2 day 1 (C2D1) of nivolumab. All trial patients had relapsed after autologous stem cell transplantation, with cohorts A, B and C differing in prior brentuximab vedotin exposure. The method behind the library was the immunoSEQ multiplex PCR assay. TCRdb took over this immuneACCESS table, retaining in-frame rearrangements with V and J assigned. Such tables are incomplete; in checked studies, under half of the missing clones stem from an unresolved V gene, and the remainder is unexplained. The sample records approximately 160,000 clones, 78% of which are singletons. The biggest ten clones account for about 9.2% of the sample. The sequencing used peripheral blood mononuclear cells (PBMCs), collected before the second cycle of nivolumab. The origin of the receptors is a human donor with classical Hodgkin lymphoma.

The chain couples TRBV5-4 to TRBJ2-1, with 8 bases identical to TRBD1. The J segment lost 7 bases and the V segment lost 3 bases, leaving 12 bases of the junction unmatched. CDR3 length: 16 amino acids. CDR1 SGHNT and CDR2 YYREEE come from the germline V gene (reference sequence). The CDR3 nucleotides are TGTGCCAGCAGCTCGCGGACAGGGTTGAGGTTGAATGAGCAGTTCTTC. This translates into CASSSRTGLRLNEQFF.

V and J are TRBV28 and TRBJ1-2, with no clear D. Germline V CDR1 and CDR2: MDHEN, SYDVKM. The V gene lost 6 bases and the J gene lost 3 bases, with 14 bases spanning the gap. This CDR3 is built from 14 residues. In DNA, the CDR3 is TGTGCCAGCAGCCTAGGTCGCGGGGACTATGGCTACACCTTC. This gives the protein CASSLGRGDYGYTF.

A note on this clone: This CDR3 is also generated by other DNA sequences in the sample. V is TRBV9 and J is TRBJ2-2; 10 nucleotides align to TRBD2. The CDR3 has 16 residues. J was trimmed by 1 base and V by 3 bases; bases with no gene match: 3. Germline V gene sequence: CDR1 SGDLS, CDR2 YYNGEE. CDR3 sequence: CASSARLAGNTGELFF. CDR3 coding DNA: TGTGCCAGCAGCGCCAGACTAGCGGGGAACACCGGGGAGCTGTTTTTT.

This chain uses TRBV7-9 with TRBJ2-7; no definite D call. Trimming stripped 5 bases from V and 2 bases from J, with 13 bases between. The CDR3 loop spans 14 amino acids. CDR1 and CDR2 from the germline V gene are SEHNR and FQNEAQ (reference sequence). The CDR3 DNA is TGTGCCAGCAGCCCATCCGGGCCCCCCTACGAGCAGTACTTC. It codes for CASSPSGPPYEQYF.

This chain uses TRBV4-2 with TRBJ2-1; perhaps D is TRBD1 or TRBD2 (6 bases each). The CDR3 spans 18 residues. Trimming removed 0 bases from V and 3 bases from J, with 18 bases in between. The germline gives CDR1 LGHNA, CDR2 YNFKEQ. CDR3 DNA sequence: TGTGCCAGCAGCCAAGACGGGGGCCAGGGGACCCTCTACAATGAGCAGTTCTTC. Residues: CASSQDGGQGTLYNEQFF.

This clone was counted many times. The sample contains more than one DNA sequence encoding this CDR3. The chain has TRBV9 and TRBJ1-2, with D perhaps TRBD1 (6 bases). The CDR3 consists of 12 residues. Germline loops: CDR1 SGDLS, CDR2 YYNGEE. V was clipped by 2 bases and J by 5 bases, with 7 bases between them. Here the CDR3 DNA reads TGTGCCAGCAGCGTTCAGGGGTATGGCTACACCTTC. Translated, it gives CASSVQGYGYTF.

The rearrangement links TRBV7-2 to TRBJ2-5, with TRBD2 matching over 12 bases. The trim removed 6 bases at V and 5 bases at J, leaving 7 bases unmatched. Germline V gene data show CDR1 as SGHTA and CDR2 as FQGNSA. The CDR3 spans 15 residues. CDR3 amino acids: CASRVLAGGGETQYF. In nucleotides, the CDR3 is TGTGCCAGCAGAGTACTAGCGGGGGGCGGGGAGACCCAGTACTTC.

The rearrangement joins TRBV10-3 to TRBJ2-5; TRBD2 agrees at 8 bases. This CDR3 has 14 amino acids. V was pared by 3 bases and J by 5 bases, with 5 bases of the junction left unmatched. In germline, CDR1 is ENHRY, CDR2 SYGVKD. This CDR3 is CAISDLTSAETQYF. As DNA, the CDR3 is TGTGCCATCAGTGACCTGACTAGCGCGGAGACCCAGTACTTC.

CDR3 in amino acids: CASSTGGRYYNEQFF. The CDR3 DNA reads TGTGCCAGCAGTACGGGGGGCCGGTACTACAATGAGCAGTTCTTC. This chain links TRBV27 with TRBJ2-1; a possible D gene is TRBD2 (7 bases). Trimming left V 5 bases short and J 3 bases short, with 14 bases between. The CDR3 sequence is 15 residues long. Germline CDR1 MNHEY, CDR2 SMNVEV (reference sequence).

The chain joins TRBV11-2 to TRBJ1-2, with 11 bases that match TRBD1. V trimming: 8 bases; J trimming: 5 bases; junction bases outside the gene matches: 7. Germline V CDR1 and CDR2: SGHAT, FQNNGV. The CDR3 has 14 amino acids. Written as DNA, the CDR3 is TGTGCCAGCCGGGATGGGACAGGGGGATATGGCTACACCTTC. It specifies CASRDGTGGYGYTF.

Comments on this clone: This sample also contains other DNA sequences that code for the same CDR3. The rearrangement uses TRBV7-9 and TRBJ2-5; 9 nucleotides match TRBD1. The trim removed 5 bases at V and 3 bases at J, leaving 4 bases unmatched. The CDR3 is made up of 14 amino acids. CDR1 is SEHNR and CDR2 is FQNEAQ in the germline V gene (reference sequence). The CDR3 coding sequence is TGTGCCAGCAGCCCCGGACAGGGGAAAGAGACCCAGTACTTC. The encoded protein is CASSPGQGKETQYF.

The rearrangement joins TRBV5-1 to TRBJ2-3; possibly TRBD2 for D (6 bases). The CDR3 loop spans 14 amino acids. V was clipped by 6 bases and J by 3 bases, with 14 bases between them. The V gene's germline CDR1 is SGHRS and CDR2 YFSETQ. The CDR3 nucleotides read TGCGCCAGCAAGACGGGAGCTCTGACAGATACGCAGTATTTT. This translates into CASKTGALTDTQYF.

Regarding this clone: A single base separates this from a much larger clone, so it may be a read error. The chain has TRBV13 and TRBJ2-7; 10 bases line up with TRBD1. Trimming cost V 5 bases and J 3 bases; bases outside gene matches: 4. The CDR3 totals 14 residues. The germline gives CDR1 PRHDT, CDR2 FYEKMQ (reference sequence). CDR3 protein: CASSTRTGGYEQYF. CDR3 bases: TGTGCCAGCAGCACCCGGACAGGGGGCTACGAGCAGTACTTC.

The V call is TRBV6-5, the J call TRBJ2-7, with TRBD1 as a possible D gene (6 bases). Germline CDR1 is MNHEY and CDR2 is SVGAGI. Trimming pared 5 bases from V and 3 bases from J, leaving 11 bases between. This CDR3 is built from 13 residues. The DNA of the CDR3 is TGTGCCAGCAGTAACAGGGTGAGCTACGAGCAGTACTTC. It translates to CASSNRVSYEQYF.